This is a list of T cell receptor beta chains from one sample in a study of spatial heterogeneity in lung cancer. One entry per CDR3 protein, called by TCRdb with MiXCR from the 5' RACE reads. The sample has approximately 7,000 distinct CDR3 sequences, roughly 3.9% seen once. This specimen was normal lung tissue next to the tumor, taken at surgery. The receptor set was obtained from a female donor with early-stage non-small cell lung cancer. Both conserved end residues are part of each CDR3. D genes are given only for firm matches. Not every row has a clone size; where given, it reads once, few, many or a size class.

TRBD2	TRBV7-9	many	TRBJ2-1	TGTGCCAGCAGCGGGCTAGCGGTGGACACCGAGCAGTTCTTC	CASSGLAVDTEQFF
-	TRBV4-1	medium-sized	TRBJ2-1	TGCGCCAGCAGCCAAGAAGAGACTACCTTTGATGAGCAGTTCTTC	CASSQEETTFDEQFF
-	TRBV5-1	medium-sized	TRBJ2-5	TGCGCCAGCAGCTTCGGTACAGGAGAGACCCAGTACTTC	CASSFGTGETQYF
-	TRBV7-2	medium-sized	TRBJ1-1	TGTGCCAGCAGTGTCTGGGTGGGGAACACTGAAGCTTTCTTT	CASSVWVGNTEAFF
-	TRBV2	medium-sized	TRBJ2-7	TGTGCCTGGGCGGGCGAAAGCTCCTACGAGCAGTACTTC	CAWAGESSYEQYF
TRBD1	TRBV5-1	many	TRBJ2-3	TGCGCCAGTTCCGGGACAGTCGCAGATACGCAGTATTTT	CASSGTVADTQYF
-	TRBV5-1	many	TRBJ1-5	TGCGCCAGCAGCCTGACACCAATGGGATATAGCAATCAGCCCCAGCATTTT	CASSLTPMGYSNQPQHF
TRBD2	TRBV5-1	medium-sized	TRBJ2-1	TGCGCCAGCAGCTCTCAGCGGGGGGACTACAATGAGCAGTTCTTC	CASSSQRGDYNEQFF
TRBD2	TRBV7-8	medium-sized	TRBJ2-5	TGTGCCAGCAGCCAGGGGACTAGCGGGGGCCTAGAGACCCAGTACTTC	CASSQGTSGGLETQYF
-	TRBV29-1	medium-sized	TRBJ2-3	TGCAGCGTTGAGCTAGCCTCAGATACGCAGTATTTT	CSVELASDTQYF
TRBD1	TRBV7-2	many	TRBJ2-3	TGTGCCAGCAGCCCGAACAGACAGGGCACGCAGTATTTT	CASSPNRQGTQYF
-	TRBV10-3	many	TRBJ2-1	TGTGCCATCCGGGGCCTGGGGTCCAATGAGCAGTTCTTC	CAIRGLGSNEQFF
TRBD2	TRBV12-3/TRBV12-4	many	TRBJ2-1	TGTGCCAGCAGGCTTACTAGCGGGGGGTACAATGAGCAGTTCTTC	CASRLTSGGYNEQFF
-	TRBV12-3/TRBV12-4	many	TRBJ1-2	TGTGCCAGCAGTCCTTACTCGGGGGGAGGTGACTATGGCTACACCTTC	CASSPYSGGGDYGYTF
-	TRBV28	many	TRBJ1-2	TGTGCCAGCAGTAAGGAGGGATATGGCTACACCTTC	CASSKEGYGYTF
TRBD2	TRBV5-1	many	TRBJ2-3	TGCGCCAGCAGCTCCACATCAAGCGGGGCGGGTTTAGATACGCAGTATTTT	CASSSTSSGAGLDTQYF
TRBD1	TRBV9	-	TRBJ2-7	TGTGCCAGCAGCCCCCGGACAGGGGGCTCCTACGAGCAGTACTTC	CASSPRTGGSYEQYF